These T cell receptor beta chains were read from a single sample in a study of blood T cell repertoires in COVID-19. Profiled with immunoSEQ multiplex PCR; TCRdb holds only in-frame clones, not every one. The sample holds 300,000 to 350,000 clones, almost 90% seen once. The sequencing sample was made of peripheral blood. The receptors shown here come from a woman between 65 and 79 years old with COVID-19, enrolled during active disease. Both conserved end residues are part of each CDR3. D genes are given only for firm matches. A row's size may be missing; if present it is once, few, many or a size class.

CDR3: CASSSRPGQGAEQYF; DNA: TGTGCCAGCAGCTCGCGGCCGGGACAGGGTGCCGAGCAGTACTTC; D: TRBD1; size: -; V: TRBV7-8; J: TRBJ2-7
CDR3: CATSRDPAYEQYF; DNA: TGTGCCACCAGCAGAGATCCGGCCTACGAGCAGTACTTC; D: -; size: -; V: TRBV15; J: TRBJ2-7
CDR3: CASRDRANTEAFF; DNA: TGTGCCAGCCGCGACAGGGCGAACACTGAAGCTTTCTTT; D: TRBD1; size: -; V: TRBV19; J: TRBJ1-1
CDR3: CASMTGPIDTQYF; DNA: TGTGCCAGCATGACAGGGCCGATAGATACGCAGTATTTT; D: TRBD1; size: -; V: TRBV2; J: TRBJ2-3
CDR3: CASSLGGALGTDTQYF; DNA: TGCGCCAGCAGCCTCGGGGGGGCCCTAGGAACAGATACGCAGTATTTT; D: TRBD2; size: -; V: TRBV5-1; J: TRBJ2-3
CDR3: CASSQEISGGGLWGQETQYF; DNA: TGTGCCAGCAGCCAAGAGATATCAGGCGGGGGCCTCTGGGGTCAAGAGACCCAGTACTTC; D: -; size: once; V: TRBV3-1/TRBV3-2; J: TRBJ2-5
CDR3: CGRDRGPMNTEAFF; DNA: TGCGGTCGGGACAGGGGTCCTATGAACACTGAAGCTTTCTTT; D: -; size: -; V: TRBV1; J: TRBJ1-1
CDR3: CASKLTGLNTEAFF; DNA: TGTGCCAGCAAGCTGACAGGGTTGAACACTGAAGCTTTCTTT; D: TRBD1; size: -; V: TRBV6-5; J: TRBJ1-1
CDR3: CAISAMTGAYGYTF; DNA: TGTGCCATCAGTGCGATGACAGGGGCCTATGGCTACACCTTC; D: TRBD1; size: -; V: TRBV10-3; J: TRBJ1-2
CDR3: CASSFRDRTQFF; DNA: TGTGCCAGCAGTTTCCGGGACAGGACGCAGTTCTTC; D: TRBD1; size: -; V: TRBV27; J: TRBJ2-1
CDR3: CASSPGAGDQPQHF; DNA: TGTGCCAGCTCACCAGGGGCAGGGGATCAGCCCCAGCATTTT; D: -; size: few; V: TRBV18; J: TRBJ1-5
CDR3: CASSAPHLASEQFF; DNA: TGTGCCAGCAGTGCCCCACATCTAGCGAGTGAGCAGTTCTTC; D: -; size: -; V: TRBV2; J: TRBJ2-1
CDR3: CASTHGNQPQHF; DNA: TGTGCCAGTACTCACGGCAATCAGCCCCAGCATTTT; D: -; size: -; V: TRBV21-1; J: TRBJ1-5
CDR3: CARGQGAGEQYF; DNA: TGTGCCAGGGGACAGGGGGCTGGCGAGCAGTACTTC; D: TRBD1; size: -; V: TRBV2; J: TRBJ2-7
CDR3: CASSVDREETQYF; DNA: TGTGCCAGCAGCGTAGACAGGGAAGAGACCCAGTACTTC; D: -; size: -; V: TRBV9; J: TRBJ2-5
CDR3: CASSIDRNENYGYTF; DNA: TGTGCCAGCAGCATTGACAGAAACGAAAACTATGGCTACACCTTC; D: -; size: -; V: TRBV7-2; J: TRBJ1-2
CDR3: CASSSVPGQGYNEQFF; DNA: TGCGCCAGCAGCTCAGTCCCGGGACAGGGGTACAATGAGCAGTTCTTC; D: TRBD1; size: -; V: TRBV5-1; J: TRBJ2-1
CDR3: CASSGQAYSYEQYF; DNA: TGTGCCAGCAGTGGGCAGGCTTACTCCTACGAGCAGTACTTC; D: -; size: few; V: TRBV2; J: TRBJ2-7